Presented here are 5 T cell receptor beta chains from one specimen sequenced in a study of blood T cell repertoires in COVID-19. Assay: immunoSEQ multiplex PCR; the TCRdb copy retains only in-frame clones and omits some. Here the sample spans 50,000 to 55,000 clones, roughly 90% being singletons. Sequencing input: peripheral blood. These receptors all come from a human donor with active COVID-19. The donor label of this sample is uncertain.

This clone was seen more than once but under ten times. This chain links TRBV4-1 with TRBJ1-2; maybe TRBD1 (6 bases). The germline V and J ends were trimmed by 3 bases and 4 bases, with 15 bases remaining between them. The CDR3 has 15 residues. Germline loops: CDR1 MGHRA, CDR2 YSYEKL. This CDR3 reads CASSQGRQETYGYTF. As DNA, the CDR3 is TGCGCCAGCAGCCAGGGCAGACAGGAGACCTATGGCTACACCTTC.

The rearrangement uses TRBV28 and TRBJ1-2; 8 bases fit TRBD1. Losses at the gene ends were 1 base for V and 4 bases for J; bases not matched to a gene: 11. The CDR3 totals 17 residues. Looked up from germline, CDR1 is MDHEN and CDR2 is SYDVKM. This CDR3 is CASSLLPGQGPRYGYTF. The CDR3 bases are TGTGCCAGCAGTTTATTACCAGGACAGGGTCCGCGCTATGGCTACACCTTC.

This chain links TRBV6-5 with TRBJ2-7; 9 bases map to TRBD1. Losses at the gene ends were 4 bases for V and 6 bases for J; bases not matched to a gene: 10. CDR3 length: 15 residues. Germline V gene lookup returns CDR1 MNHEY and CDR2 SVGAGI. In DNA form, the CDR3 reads TGTGCCAGCAGTTCATCCGACTTGACAGGGGGCGAGCAGTACTTC. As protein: CASSSSDLTGGEQYF.

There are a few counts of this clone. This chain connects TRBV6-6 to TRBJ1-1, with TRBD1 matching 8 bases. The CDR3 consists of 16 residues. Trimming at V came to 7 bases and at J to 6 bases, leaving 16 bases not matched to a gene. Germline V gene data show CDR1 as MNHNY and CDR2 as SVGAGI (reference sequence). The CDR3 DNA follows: TGTGCCAGCAAAAATACGGGGACAGGTGTATTATCTGAAGCTTTCTTT. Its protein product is CASKNTGTGVLSEAFF.

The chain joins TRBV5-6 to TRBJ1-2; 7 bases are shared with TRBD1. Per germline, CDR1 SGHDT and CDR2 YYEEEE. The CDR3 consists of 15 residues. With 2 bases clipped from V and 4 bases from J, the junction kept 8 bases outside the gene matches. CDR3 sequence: CASSFSTGDPYGYTF. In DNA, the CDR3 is TGTGCCAGCAGCTTTTCAACAGGGGACCCCTATGGCTACACCTTC.